These 20 T cell receptor beta chains were sequenced from one sample in a study of blood T cell repertoires in COVID-19. Measured with immunoSEQ multiplex PCR; TCRdb has only the in-frame clones, and not every one. The data hold 150,000 to 200,000 clones, with under 90% observed a single time. Sequencing was carried out using peripheral blood. The receptors here all came from a person aged 65 to 85 with COVID-19, enrolled during active disease.

J is TRBJ2-5 and V is TRBV12-5, with 10 nucleotides matching TRBD2. The CDR3 has 15 amino acids. Trimming at V came to 1 base and at J to 3 bases, leaving 2 bases not matched to a gene. Germline assignment: CDR1 LGHNT and CDR2 FRNRAP. Here the CDR3 reads CASGLGGTSEETQYF. The CDR3 DNA reads TGTGCTAGTGGTTTGGGCGGGACTAGCGAAGAGACCCAGTACTTC. Full variable domain (outside the CDR3, taken from reference TRBV12-5 and TRBJ2-5): DARVTQTPRHKVTEMGQEVTMRCQPILGHNTVFWYRQTMMQGLELLAYFRNRAPLDDSGMPKDRFSAEMPDATLATLKIQPSEPRDSAVYFCASGLGGTSEETQYFGPGTRLLVL.

The chain links TRBV29-1 to TRBJ2-1; D uncertain. CDR1 and CDR2 (germline): SQVTM, ANQGSEA. With 4 bases removed from V and 8 bases from J, the gap between germline ends came to 6 bases. This CDR3 has 10 residues. The CDR3 region has the DNA TGCAGCGTTGTCTCGGATGAGCAGTTCTTC. The encoded protein is CSVVSDEQFF.

V usage is TRBV19 and J usage is TRBJ1-1; 7 bases fit TRBD1. V lost 3 bases, J lost 1 base, and 11 bases stayed unmatched. The V gene's germline CDR1 is LNHDA and CDR2 SQIVND (reference sequence). This CDR3 comprises 17 residues. Written as DNA, the CDR3 is TGTGCCAGTAGTATGACAGGGTCTTATAGTGGGAACACTGAAGCTTTCTTT. This translates into CASSMTGSYSGNTEAFF.

The table lists this clone with a count of one. The chain links TRBV5-5 to TRBJ1-5; D ambiguous. This CDR3 spans 15 amino acids. The V gene's germline CDR1 is SGHKS and CDR2 YYEKEE (reference sequence). V lost 4 bases and J 0 bases, leaving 11 bases between the germline ends. Here the CDR3 reads CASSPTPYSNQPQHF. CDR3 nucleotides: TGTGCCAGCAGCCCGACACCTTATAGCAATCAGCCCCAGCATTTT.

V is TRBV29-1 and J is TRBJ2-1; D gene uncertain. The V end was cut by 6 bases, the J end by 0 bases, with 9 bases between. CDR1 and CDR2 from the germline V gene are SQVTM and ANQGSEA. This CDR3 has 13 amino acids. In nucleotides, the CDR3 is TGCAGCGTATCTACTATCTCCTACAATGAGCAGTTCTTC. This gives the protein CSVSTISYNEQFF.

The chain is built from TRBV14 and TRBJ2-3; 9 bases are shared with TRBD2. Germline-derived CDR1 and CDR2 are SGHDN and FVKESK. J gave up 4 bases and V 2 bases, and 4 bases lay outside the gene matches. This CDR3 is 15 amino acids long. This CDR3 is CASSQLAGPADTQYF. Written as DNA, the CDR3 is TGTGCCAGCAGCCAACTAGCGGGACCTGCAGATACGCAGTATTTT.

This clone appeared once. This chain connects TRBV30 to TRBJ2-5, with 13 bases fitting TRBD2. This CDR3 comprises 14 residues. Germline CDR1 GTSNPN, CDR2 SVGIG (reference sequence). With 8 bases clipped from V and 4 bases from J, the junction kept 7 bases outside the gene matches. CDR3 sequence: CAGRTSGSSETQYF. The CDR3 DNA reads TGTGCCGGAAGGACTAGCGGGAGTTCAGAGACCCAGTACTTC.

The chain joins TRBV5-1 to TRBJ2-7, with TRBD1 matching 10 bases. With 4 bases clipped from V and 3 bases from J, the junction kept 16 bases outside the gene matches. The CDR3 runs to 18 residues. Germline V gene lookup returns CDR1 SGHRS and CDR2 YFSETQ. The CDR3, as DNA: TGCGCCAGCAGCCCCAACCATTATCGGGACAGGGGAATCTACGAGCAGTACTTC. Residues: CASSPNHYRDRGIYEQYF.

The rearrangement links TRBV7-2 to TRBJ1-2; 8 nucleotides agree with TRBD1. This CDR3 spans 16 amino acids. The V segment lost 6 bases and the J segment 7 bases; nucleotides outside the gene matches: 16. CDR1 and CDR2 from the germline V gene are SGHTA and FQGNSA. The CDR3 reads CASSQTGVIRHFGYTF. CDR3 nucleotides: TGTGCCAGCAGTCAGACAGGGGTTATCCGACATTTTGGCTACACCTTC. The variable domain in full, completed from reference TRBV7-2 and TRBJ1-2, reads GAGVSQSPSNKVTEKGKDVELRCDPISGHTALYWYRQSLGQGLEFLIYFQGNSAPDKSGLPSDRFSAERTGGSVSTLTIQRTQQEDSAVYLCASSQTGVIRHFGYTFGSGTRLTVV.

The rearrangement joins TRBV27 to TRBJ2-1; 7 bases align to TRBD1. V shed 8 bases, J shed 0 bases, and the junction held 10 bases outside the gene matches. CDR3 length equals 16 residues. CDR1 and CDR2 (germline): MNHEY, SMNVEV (reference sequence). The CDR3 sequence is CASGPRWDSSYNEQFF. Here the CDR3 DNA reads TGTGCCAGCGGTCCCCGTTGGGACAGCTCCTACAATGAGCAGTTCTTC.

Note on this clone: The same CDR3 arises from other DNA sequences in this sample as well. The chain couples TRBV7-3 to TRBJ2-3; 7 bases map to TRBD1. The CDR3 has 14 amino acids. Looked up from germline, CDR1 is SGHTA and CDR2 is FQGTGA. V lost 1 base and J lost 5; bases outside the gene matches: 3. CDR3 protein: CASSLRGGEDTQYF. The CDR3 DNA is TGTGCCAGCAGCTTAAGAGGGGGCGAAGATACGCAGTATTTT.

The V gene is TRBV7-8, the J gene TRBJ2-7; D call uncertain. With 0 bases removed from V and 4 bases from J, the gap between germline ends came to 13 bases. The CDR3 is made up of 15 amino acids. Germline CDR1 and CDR2: SGHVS and FQNEAQ. The CDR3 sequence is CASSLAMSGAYEQYF. The CDR3 region has the DNA TGTGCCAGCAGCTTAGCTATGTCCGGAGCATACGAGCAGTACTTC.

The V and J genes are TRBV5-5 and TRBJ1-1; 7 bases agree with TRBD1. Per the germline V gene, CDR1 is SGHKS and CDR2 is YYEKEE (reference sequence). The V and J ends lost 5 bases and 8 bases, in that order; junction bases with no gene match: 12. This CDR3 is built from 14 residues. The CDR3 coding sequence is TGTGCCAGCAGTTCCAGTCGAGGGGGCTTCGAAGCTTTCTTT. This sequence encodes CASSSSRGGFEAFF.

This rearrangement joins TRBV6-4 to TRBJ2-6; D gene unclear. The CDR3 spans 18 residues. Deletions cut 4 bases from V and 0 bases from J, with 16 bases between. Germline CDR1 is MRHNA and CDR2 is SNTAGT. Here the CDR3 reads CASSVVGATDSGANVLTF. CDR3 bases: TGTGCCAGCAGTGTGGTGGGCGCTACTGACTCTGGGGCCAACGTCCTGACTTTC.

The rearrangement uses TRBV6-2 or TRBV6-3 and TRBJ2-7, with a tentative D call TRBD1 (6 bases). Trimming took 5 bases from V and 2 from J, leaving 13 bases between them. The length of the CDR3 is 14 residues. Germline lookup yields CDR1 MNHEY and CDR2 SVGEGT. The CDR3 loop is CASSQPTGTYEQYF. The CDR3 nucleotides are TGTGCCAGCAGTCAACCGACAGGAACCTACGAGCAGTACTTC.

The V call is TRBV4-1, the J call TRBJ2-7; 11 nucleotides line up with TRBD2. Germline values: CDR1 MGHRA, CDR2 YSYEKL. The CDR3 is 18 residues long. V lost 0 bases, J lost 6 bases, and 13 bases stayed unmatched. The CDR3, as DNA: TGCGCCAGCAGCCAAGACGACTTTAGCGGGAGGGGATTGGGCGAGCAGTACTTC. It translates to CASSQDDFSGRGLGEQYF.

J is TRBJ2-1 and V is TRBV28, with D possibly TRBD1 on 6 matching bases. The ends were cut back, 8 bases at V and 0 bases at J, with 8 bases in the middle. The CDR3 totals 13 residues. The germline CDR1 and CDR2 sequences are MDHEN and SYDVKM. The CDR3 is CASLGGSYNEQFF. As DNA, the CDR3 is TGTGCCAGCTTAGGGGGCTCCTACAATGAGCAGTTCTTC.

Regarding this clone: This same CDR3 is encoded by further DNA sequences in the sample. This CDR3 reads CASSLSGSGELFF. DNA for the CDR3: TGTGCCAGCAGCTTAAGCGGGAGTGGGGAGCTGTTTTTT. The V gene is TRBV7-3, the J gene TRBJ2-2, with 7 bases lining up with TRBD2. There are 13 residues in the CDR3. With 1 base clipped from V and 8 bases from J, the junction kept 1 base outside the gene matches. Germline CDR1 is SGHTA and CDR2 is FQGTGA.

This clone was counted once. The chain employs TRBV19 and TRBJ2-7; TRBD1 agrees at 7 bases. V shed 5 bases and J 0 bases; nucleotides not matched to a gene: 4. The CDR3 runs to 14 residues. CDR1 is LNHDA, CDR2 SQIVND, per germline (reference sequence). The CDR3 loop reads CASSQGTASYEQYF. The CDR3 region has the DNA TGTGCCAGTAGTCAAGGGACAGCCTCCTACGAGCAGTACTTC.

This clone was observed a few times. The V call is TRBV7-3, the J call TRBJ2-2, with unresolved D. The CDR3 covers 14 residues. In germline, CDR1 is SGHTA, CDR2 FQGTGA. V shed 5 bases and J shed 7 bases, with 14 bases lying between them. The CDR3 is CASSLTRVSGELFF. DNA for the CDR3: TGTGCCAGCAGCCTGACAAGAGTGAGCGGGGAGCTGTTTTTT.